This entry is about one T cell receptor (beta chain). This clone occurred once. Its antigen has not been determined. No qualities accompany the bases; no much larger clone lies one base away. TCRbeta CDR3 regions were amplified from genomic DNA by means of the immunoSEQ Assay, a bias-controlled multiplex PCR. Processing in the source paper ran as follows. Nucleated cell counts per sample were estimated from amplification of reference gene primers within the assay. Sequence reads were collapsed and filtered to measure the absolute abundance of every unique TCRbeta CDR3 rearrangement. Productive Simpson clonality was computed per sample as the square root of Simpson's diversity index over productive rearrangements. Here the immuneACCESS table is served through TCRdb, limited to in-frame sequences with V and J called. Missing clones are a known gap in these copies; in checked studies unresolved V genes cover under half, and the rest lacks a known reason. V and J calls and clone size are those listed in that table; D and trimming were worked out from the DNA. The sample contains 80,000 to 100,000 clones, 70% to 90% of them found a single time. The top ten constitute 4.5% of the sample.

The data were obtained in a study of blood T cell repertoires in COVID-19 (dated by TCRdb to the early 2020s). Describing the broader study: Samples covering the acute and convalescent phases of COVID-19 were provided by collaborators in the United States, Italy and Spain. The material from the prospective study consisted of cDNA or gDNA derived from T cells, B-cell-depleted T cells, or PBMCs. Subjects who had been exposed to COVID-19, were actively infected with it, or had recovered from it provided the deeply sampled blood TCRbeta repertoires that made up the dataset. The repertoires were made available in a free public database intended to serve as a resource for research on the immune response to SARS-CoV-2. The samples were drawn from the first 160 participants of the ongoing ImmuneRACE study and from more than 1,000 subjects provided by 6 global collaborators. Sample metadata almost always included a de-identified subject ID, COVID-19 status, age in years and sex. Where HLA class I and class II types were available, the types were taken from metadata supplied by the sample provider, not from assay-based typing.

The germline V gene encodes CDR1 SGHRS and CDR2 YFSETQ. V loses 1 base at its end and J loses 2 bases; junction bases beyond the gene matches: 9. The CDR3 has 18 amino acids, counting the end cysteine and phenylalanine. Here the CDR3 DNA is all that survives: 54 bases in frame from base 1. Whole blood was collected in K2EDTA tubes by collaborating institutions according to the institutions' own protocols. For TCRbeta analysis, collaborators shipped samples as frozen whole blood, isolated PBMCs, or DNA extracted from either of those sample types. Broader findings and caveats from the paper: How much clinical and demographic metadata was included differed by source and by participant, and the metadata was provided uncurated.

Rearrangement joined TRBV5-1 to TRBJ1-6; 7 of the junction bases match TRBD1. What was sequenced was peripheral blood. The sequence was collected from a man aged 70 or older with acute or convalescent COVID-19. The DNA sequence follows: TGCGCCAGCAGCTTGATCCAAAACAGGGGCACCTATAATTCACCCCTCCACTTT. This translates into CASSLIQNRGTYNSPLHF.